Following are 16 T cell receptor beta chains from one sample sequenced in a study of beta chain features in type 1 diabetes. Reverse transcribing all isolated RNA meant expressed TCRB transcripts were sequenced. TCRdb keeps only in-frame clones here, not all; method: immunoSEQ multiplex PCR. The sample lists under 400,000 clones, around 13% occurring once. The material sequenced was naive CD4+ T cells from blood. Receptor source: a young man in good health.

The V call is TRBV30, the J call TRBJ1-5, with D perhaps TRBD1 (6 bases). The germline V gene has CDR1 GTSNPN and CDR2 SVGIG (reference sequence). The CDR3 has 13 amino acids. V dropped 2 bases and J dropped 6 bases, with 11 bases sitting between them. The CDR3 is CAWSKRGGQPQHF. The CDR3 nucleotides read TGTGCCTGGAGTAAGAGGGGGGGTCAGCCCCAGCATTTT.

This clone was recorded a few times. V and J are TRBV14 and TRBJ2-4; a possible D gene is TRBD1 (5 bases). This CDR3 has 13 residues. V was pared by 4 bases and J by 8 bases, with 12 bases between. Germline V gene sequence: CDR1 SGHDN, CDR2 FVKESK. The CDR3 bases are TGTGCCAGCAGCCTACACAGGACGGACATTCAGTACTTC. Encoded protein: CASSLHRTDIQYF. The variable domain in full, with the rest retrieved from reference TRBV14 and TRBJ2-4, is EAGVTQFPSHSVIEKGQTVTLRCDPISGHDNLYWYRRVMGKEIKFLLHFVKESKQDESGMPNNRFLAERTGGTYSTLKVQPAELEDSGVYFCASSLHRTDIQYFGAGTRLSVL.

This chain links TRBV2 with TRBJ2-7; 8 nucleotides match TRBD1. The CDR3 length is 14 residues. The ends lost 6 bases at V and 0 bases at J; junction bases unmatched: 4. Germline CDR1 SNHLY, CDR2 FYNNEI. In DNA form, the CDR3 reads TGTGCCAGCAGGCTGACAGGGGCCTCCTACGAGCAGTACTTC. It translates to CASRLTGASYEQYF.

This sequence joins TRBV7-7 and TRBJ1-5; a weak D match, TRBD1 (6 bases). Germline V gene data show CDR1 as SSHAT and CDR2 as FNYEAQ (reference sequence). V lost 4 bases and J lost 7, with 11 bases in between. CDR3 length: 13 residues. This chain's CDR3 is CASSSRGGQPQHF. DNA of the CDR3: TGTGCCAGCAGCTCTAGGGGGGGCCAGCCCCAGCATTTT.

This clone was found a few times. The V call is TRBV28, the J call TRBJ2-1; 11 nucleotides align to TRBD2. This CDR3 has 14 residues. Trimming removed 6 bases from V and 6 bases from J; junction bases left unmatched: 4. From germline, CDR1 is MDHEN and CDR2 SYDVKM. The CDR3 here is CASSGTSGFNEQFF. CDR3 coding DNA: TGTGCCAGCAGCGGGACTAGCGGATTCAATGAGCAGTTCTTC. The whole variable domain, remainder taken from reference TRBV28 and TRBJ2-1, is DVKVTQSSRYLVKRTGEKVFLECVQDMDHENMFWYRQDPGLGLRLIYFSYDVKMKEKGDIPEGYSVSREKKERFSLILESASTNQTSMYLCASSGTSGFNEQFFGPGTRLTVL.

V and J are TRBV6-5 and TRBJ1-5, with 8 bases lining up with TRBD1. Germline loops: CDR1 MNHEY, CDR2 SVGAGI. Unmatched junction bases numbered 2, after V lost 6 bases and J lost 4 bases. The length of the CDR3 is 13 residues. CDR3 sequence (DNA): TGTGCCAGCAGCAGGACAGGGAATCAGCCCCAGCATTTT. This encodes CASSRTGNQPQHF.

V usage is TRBV7-9 and J usage is TRBJ2-6; D is perhaps TRBD2 (5 bases). The CDR3 loop spans 16 amino acids. V was shortened by 6 bases and J by 2 bases, with 14 bases between the two germline ends. CDR1 and CDR2 (germline): SEHNR, FQNEAQ (reference sequence). The CDR3, as DNA: TGTGCCAGCAGTTTTACTAGGGTAGCTGGGGCCAACGTCCTGACTTTC. The encoded protein is CASSFTRVAGANVLTF.

V usage is TRBV7-2 and J usage is TRBJ1-5; D unclear. Germline-derived CDR1 and CDR2 are SGHTA and FQGNSA. The germline V and J ends were trimmed by 2 bases and 6 bases, with 14 bases remaining between them. This CDR3 region has 15 residues. This CDR3 is CASSLMVSGSQPQHF. For the CDR3, the DNA is TGTGCCAGCAGCTTAATGGTCTCAGGCAGTCAGCCCCAGCATTTT.

The V and J genes are TRBV11-1 and TRBJ2-5; TRBD2 matches 14 bases. This CDR3 is built from 16 residues. Germline assignment: CDR1 SGHAT and CDR2 FQDESV (reference sequence). V shed 5 bases, J shed 4 bases, and the junction held 6 bases outside the gene matches. The CDR3 spells CASSTTTSGRGETQYF. Written as DNA, the CDR3 is TGTGCCAGCAGCACCACGACTAGCGGGAGGGGAGAGACCCAGTACTTC.

V is TRBV5-4 and J is TRBJ1-1; D unresolved. Deletions cut 4 bases from V and 13 bases from J, with 11 bases between. The germline V gene has CDR1 SGHNT and CDR2 YYREEE (reference sequence). CDR3 length: 10 residues. The CDR3 bases are TGTGCCAGCAGCGAGTTCGGGGTTTTCTTT. The encoded protein is CASSEFGVFF.

This clone was seen more than once but under ten times. The CDR3 bases are TGTGCCAGCAGCCAAGATGGACCAGGGGCCAATCAGCCCCAGCATTTT. This translates into CASSQDGPGANQPQHF. The chain recombines TRBV4-2 with TRBJ1-5; D may be TRBD1 (6 bases). CDR3 length: 16 residues. The germline V gene encodes CDR1 LGHNA and CDR2 YNFKEQ. V was clipped by 0 bases and J by 3 bases, with 12 bases between them.

The rearrangement joins TRBV6-6 to TRBJ1-1; possible D gene TRBD1, 6 bases. The CDR3 runs to 14 residues. V gave up 5 bases and J gave up 5 bases, with 15 bases separating them. From germline, CDR1 is MNHNY and CDR2 SVGAGI (reference sequence). The CDR3 sequence: CASSTNREGTEAFF. For the CDR3, the DNA is TGTGCCAGCAGTACTAACAGGGAGGGAACTGAAGCTTTCTTT.

The rearrangement links TRBV6-5 to TRBJ2-3; 7 bases map to TRBD2. The V segment lost 3 bases and the J segment 2 bases; nucleotides outside the gene matches: 5. The CDR3 spans 15 residues. Germline CDR1 reads MNHEY; CDR2 reads SVGAGI. Here the CDR3 DNA reads TGTGCCAGCAGTTATTGGGAGGGGAACACAGATACGCAGTATTTT. Encoded protein: CASSYWEGNTDTQYF.

This clone appeared a single time. The V call is TRBV19, the J call TRBJ1-1; D is ambiguous. This CDR3 has 15 residues. CDR1 is LNHDA and CDR2 is SQIVND in the germline V gene (reference sequence). Trimming shortened V by 1 base and J by 4 bases, and 13 bases separated the two germline ends. For the CDR3, the DNA is TGTGCCAGTAGTATAGTAGCAGCCAAAGGCACTGAAGCTTTCTTT. This encodes CASSIVAAKGTEAFF.

The chain links TRBV27 to TRBJ1-2; 10 bases match TRBD1. Germline V gene data show CDR1 as MNHEY and CDR2 as SMNVEV (reference sequence). The CDR3 spans 13 residues. The V gene end was trimmed by 6 bases and the J gene end by 6 bases; junction bases not matched to a gene: 4. The CDR3 sequence: CASRMTGGDGYTF. CDR3 DNA: TGTGCCAGCAGAATGACAGGGGGCGATGGCTACACCTTC.

This clone was detected only a few times. This chain joins TRBV6-1 and TRBJ2-7; TRBD1 is a possible D gene (6 bases). The germline gives CDR1 MNHNS, CDR2 SASEGT. CDR3 length: 13 residues. V gave up 7 bases and J gave up 1 base, with 11 bases separating them. The CDR3 here is CASKQGLSYEQYF. As DNA, the CDR3 is TGTGCCAGCAAGCAGGGGTTATCCTACGAGCAGTACTTC.